What follows are 10 T cell receptor beta chains derived from one specimen sequenced in a study of T-cell memory formation after mild COVID-19. TCRdb redid the calling of the 5' RACE reads with MiXCR, one entry per CDR3 protein. In the table there are 120,000 to 150,000 distinct CDR3 sequences, 6% of which are singletons. Sequencing input: PBMCs or a T cell subset sorted from them (not recorded which). The origin of the receptors is an adult woman who had mild COVID-19 (a few samples of this study predate the infection). Cell type and time point are not known.

This clonotype was detected only a few times. The genes are TRBV5-4 and TRBJ2-7; TRBD1 matches 10 bases. CDR3 size: 14 residues. CDR1 SGHNT and CDR2 YYREEE come from the germline V gene (reference sequence). Trimming took 4 bases from V and 4 from J; bases not matched to a gene: 5. CDR3 nucleotide sequence: TGTGCCAGCAGCCCCGTGGGACAGGGGTACGAGCAGTACTTC. Translated: CASSPVGQGYEQYF.

For this clonotype: A much larger clonotype is one base distant, so this may be a read error. V and J are TRBV2 and TRBJ2-7, with D possibly TRBD2 on 6 matching bases. Germline CDR1 and CDR2: SNHLY and FYNNEI. The CDR3 length is 13 residues. CDR3 in amino acids: CASRGGPSYDQYF. CDR3 sequence (DNA): TGTGCCAGCAGGGGGGGTCCCTCCTACGACCAGTACTTC. Supplemented by reference TRBV2 and TRBJ2-7, the full variable domain reads EPEVTQTPSHQVTQMGQEVILRCVPISNHLYFYWYRQILGQKVEFLVSFYNNEISEKSEIFDDQFSVERPDGSNFTLKIRSTKLEDSAMYFCASRGGPSYDQYFGPGTRLTVT.

This clonotype was seen a few times. The V gene is TRBV5-1, the J gene TRBJ1-2; weak D call: TRBD1 (6 bases). CDR3 length equals 14 residues. The germline V gene has CDR1 SGHRS and CDR2 YFSETQ. Trimming cost V 4 bases and J 2 bases, with 12 bases left between them. CDR3: CASSEPDRNYGYTF. CDR3 nucleotides: TGCGCCAGCAGCGAACCCGACAGGAACTATGGCTACACCTTC. Filled out from reference TRBV5-1 and TRBJ1-2, the complete variable domain reads KAGVTQTPRYLIKTRGQQVTLSCSPISGHRSVSWYQQTPGQGLQFLFEYFSETQRNKGNFPGRFSGRQFSNSRSEMNVSTLELGDSALYLCASSEPDRNYGYTFGSGTRLTVV.

Only a few counts were recorded for this clonotype. This chain links TRBV6-1 with TRBJ1-3; D is ambiguous. Looked up from germline, CDR1 is MNHNS and CDR2 is SASEGT. The CDR3 runs 18 residues. The V end lost 2 bases, the J end lost 0 bases, and 17 bases lay between the germline ends. The CDR3: CASSERDTLRVSGNTIYF. The CDR3 DNA reads TGTGCCAGCAGTGAAAGGGATACTTTAAGGGTCTCTGGAAACACCATATATTTT.

The table lists this clonotype with many counts. V usage is TRBV5-1 and J usage is TRBJ1-5; 8 bases are shared with TRBD1. This CDR3 is built from 14 residues. Unmatched junction bases numbered 4, after V lost 3 bases and J lost 5 bases. Germline V gene lookup returns CDR1 SGHRS and CDR2 YFSETQ. The CDR3 here is CASSSDRGHQPQHF. CDR3 DNA sequence: TGCGCCAGCAGCTCCGACAGGGGCCATCAGCCCCAGCATTTT.

This clonotype was detected only a few times. This chain uses TRBV12-3 or TRBV12-4 with TRBJ1-1; tentatively, D is TRBD1 (6 bases). V was shortened by 6 bases and J by 3 bases, with 17 bases between the two germline ends. The CDR3 spans 15 residues. CDR3 nucleotide sequence: TGTGCCAGCAGCCCTGTAGGGGGGAAGGACACTGAAGCTTTCTTT. It specifies CASSPVGGKDTEAFF.

For this clonotype: Since a much larger clone is just one base distant, this may be a read error. The chain recombines TRBV5-1 with TRBJ2-1; D unresolved. Germline-derived CDR1 and CDR2 are SGHRS and YFSETQ. This CDR3 comprises 17 residues. The chain's CDR3 is CAISSHGLKSSYNEQFF. CDR3 in DNA: TGCGCCATCAGCTCCCATGGTTTGAAGAGCTCCTACAATGAGCAGTTCTTC.

This clonotype has at least ten counts. The V and J genes are TRBV9 and TRBJ2-7; 8 bases fit TRBD1. J lost 6 bases, V lost 3 bases, and 5 bases had no gene match. The CDR3 consists of 13 residues. Germline values: CDR1 SGDLS, CDR2 YYNGEE. The CDR3 spells CASSAGQGSEQYF. CDR3 sequence (DNA): TGTGCCAGCAGCGCCGGACAGGGCTCCGAGCAGTACTTC.

V usage is TRBV4-2 and J usage is TRBJ1-2; no clear D gene. The CDR3 is 12 residues long. Germline lookup yields CDR1 LGHNA and CDR2 YNFKEQ. V lost 5 bases and J lost 5, with 9 bases in between. The CDR3 spells CASSSDRYGYTF. For the CDR3, the DNA is TGTGCCAGCAGCTCGGACCGGTATGGCTACACCTTC.

This clonotype has a count of ten or more. This chain's CDR3 is CASSLSAGTGREQYF. In nucleotides, the CDR3 is TGCGCCAGCAGCCTCTCAGCGGGGACCGGTAGGGAGCAGTACTTC. This chain links TRBV4-1 with TRBJ2-7, with 7 bases matching TRBD2. Germline V CDR1 and CDR2: MGHRA, YSYEKL. V lost 4 bases, J lost 7 bases, and 13 bases stayed unmatched. The CDR3 extends over 15 amino acids.